The rows below give T cell receptor beta chains drawn from one sample of a study of blood T cells in healthy people across ages. One entry per CDR3 protein results from TCRdb running MiXCR on the 5' RACE reads. Of about 1.5 million distinct CDR3 sequences in the sample, 35% to 45% were seen once. The sequencing sample was made of blood. Source of these receptors: a woman aged 18 to 35 in good health. CDR3s include the opening cysteine and the closing phenylalanine or tryptophan. The order of the fields is J gene, D gene, V gene, CDR3 protein. The D gene is left open where the match is weak.

TRBJ2-1 | . | TRBV4-1 | CASRPTQAGYKGEQFF
TRBJ2-1 | TRBD2 | TRBV11-3 | CASSFGGGFNNEQFF
TRBJ2-1 | TRBD2 | TRBV29-1 | CSVGQRLAAVEQFF
TRBJ1-3 | . | TRBV7-9 | CASSLSGASSGNTIYF
TRBJ2-1 | . | TRBV4-1 | CASSQGTQFF
TRBJ1-1 | TRBD1 | TRBV12-3/TRBV12-4 | CASSPGQVEAFF
TRBJ2-3 | . | TRBV5-1 | CASSLKGPLAGDTQYF
TRBJ2-7 | TRBD1 | TRBV29-1 | CSARRQGSSYEQYF
TRBJ1-5 | . | TRBV20-1 | CSAATGRNQPQHF
TRBJ2-3 | TRBD1 | TRBV7-2 | CASSAWDRPLPDTQYF
TRBJ1-5 | TRBD1 | TRBV7-8 | CASSLEQGYQPQHF
TRBJ1-5 | . | TRBV7-2 | CASSSRGLDNQPQHF
TRBJ2-1 | . | TRBV7-9 | CASSLSGPDVNEQFF
TRBJ1-2 | . | TRBV4-1 | CASSQQGHYGYTF
TRBJ2-5 | TRBD1 | TRBV5-1 | CASSLAVGQVETQYF
TRBJ2-3 | . | TRBV6-5 | CASSYSASTDTQYF